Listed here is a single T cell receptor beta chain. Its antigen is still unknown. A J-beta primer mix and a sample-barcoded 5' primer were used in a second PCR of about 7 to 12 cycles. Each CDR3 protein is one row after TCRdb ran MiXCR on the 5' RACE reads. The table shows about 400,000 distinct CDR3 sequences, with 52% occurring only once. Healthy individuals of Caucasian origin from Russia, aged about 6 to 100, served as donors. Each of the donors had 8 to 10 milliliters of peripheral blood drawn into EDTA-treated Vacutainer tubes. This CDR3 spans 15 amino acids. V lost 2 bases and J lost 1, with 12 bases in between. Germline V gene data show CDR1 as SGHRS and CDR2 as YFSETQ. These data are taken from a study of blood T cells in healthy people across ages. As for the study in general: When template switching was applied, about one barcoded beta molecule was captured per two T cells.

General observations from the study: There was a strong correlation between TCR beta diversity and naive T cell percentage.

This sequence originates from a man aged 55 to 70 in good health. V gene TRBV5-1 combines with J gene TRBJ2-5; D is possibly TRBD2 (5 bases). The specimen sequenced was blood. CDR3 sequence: CASSLLSGIQETQYF. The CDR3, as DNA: TGCGCCAGCAGCTTACTTTCCGGGATCCAAGAGACCCAGTACTTC.